A single sample is the source of the 10 T cell receptor beta chains below, sequenced in a study of STAT3 mutations in large granular lymphocyte leukemia. Their specific antigens are unknown. The protocol was immunoSEQ multiplex PCR, while the TCRdb copy is restricted to in-frame clones and leaves out a portion. The sample lists several thousand clones, about 89% occurring once. Overall study findings and caveats: Every T-cell large granular lymphocyte leukemia patient had at least one immunodominant TCR beta clonotype.

Sequencing was performed on peripheral blood mononuclear cells. The receptors here all came from a man at least 80 years old with T-cell large granular lymphocyte leukemia. Some clones in this sample may be carry-over from other donors' samples.

V gene TRBV5-8 combines with J gene TRBJ1-5, with 8 bases that match TRBD1. Germline V gene sequence: CDR1 SGHTS, CDR2 YDEGEE. The CDR3 is made up of 16 amino acids. The trim removed 0 bases at V and 3 bases at J, leaving 5 bases unmatched. The CDR3 sequence is CASSLGAGGSNQPQHF. DNA for the CDR3: TGTGCCAGCAGCTTGGGGGCAGGGGGCTCCAATCAGCCCCAGCATTTT.

This clone was observed once. The chain joins TRBV29-1 to TRBJ2-5; D is undetermined. V was cut by 1 base and J by 2 bases, with 8 bases left in between. The CDR3 sequence is 13 residues long. The germline V gene encodes CDR1 SQVTM and CDR2 ANQGSEA. CDR3: CSVEGSGQETQYF. The CDR3 nucleotides read TGCAGCGTTGAAGGGTCAGGACAAGAGACCCAGTACTTC.

This sequence joins TRBV7-9 and TRBJ2-7; TRBD1 agrees at 7 bases. The germline gives CDR1 SEHNR, CDR2 FQNEAQ (reference sequence). The CDR3 consists of 12 residues. V trimming: 6 bases; J trimming: 6 bases; junction bases outside the gene matches: 5. CDR3 amino acids: CASSLTGVEQYF. The CDR3 coding sequence is TGTGCCAGCAGTCTTACAGGGGTCGAGCAGTACTTC.

The rearrangement links TRBV5-1 to TRBJ1-2, with unresolved D. The germline gives CDR1 SGHRS, CDR2 YFSETQ. Trimming took 0 bases from V and 10 from J, leaving 10 bases between them. This CDR3 spans 12 amino acids. The CDR3 DNA sequence: TGCGCCAGCAGCTTGGCCGATCAGGACTACACCTTC. Translated, it gives CASSLADQDYTF.

This clone was found once. The CDR3, as DNA: TGTGCCAGCATTACGACTGCCACCTACGAGCAGTACTTC. Its protein product is CASITTATYEQYF. V is TRBV6-1 and J is TRBJ2-7; no firm D call. The germline V and J ends were trimmed by 7 bases and 2 bases, with 12 bases remaining between them. The length of the CDR3 is 13 residues. Germline V gene data show CDR1 as MNHNS and CDR2 as SASEGT.

V usage is TRBV2 and J usage is TRBJ2-5, with TRBD1 identical over 7 bases. V dropped 1 base and J dropped 4; count of bases not matched to a gene: 6. Germline V CDR1 and CDR2: SNHLY, FYNNEI. The CDR3 runs to 15 residues. As DNA, the CDR3 is TGTGCCAGCAGTGAAGGAAGGGGGCGAGCAGAGACCCAGTACTTC. It is translated as CASSEGRGRAETQYF. Full variable domain (outside the CDR3, taken from reference TRBV2 and TRBJ2-5): EPEVTQTPSHQVTQMGQEVILRCVPISNHLYFYWYRQILGQKVEFLVSFYNNEISEKSEIFDDQFSVERPDGSNFTLKIRSTKLEDSAMYFCASSEGRGRAETQYFGPGTRLLVL.

The CDR3 DNA follows: TGTGCCTGGTCTCGGCAGTCAGGTGGCTACACCTTC. Translated, it gives CAWSRQSGGYTF. The V gene is TRBV30, the J gene TRBJ1-2; D remains unclear. This CDR3 is built from 12 residues. V lost 5 bases and J lost 7, with 14 bases in between. Germline V CDR1 and CDR2: GTSNPN, SVGIG (reference sequence).

This chain links TRBV7-2 with TRBJ2-4, with no clear D. The CDR3 runs to 14 residues. Germline V CDR1 and CDR2: SGHTA, FQGNSA. V was cut by 1 base and J by 3 bases, with 7 bases left in between. The CDR3 loop reads CASSLVPGKNIQYF. The CDR3 region has the DNA TGTGCCAGCAGCTTAGTGCCCGGCAAAAACATTCAGTACTTC.

The chain joins TRBV7-9 to TRBJ2-3, with 9 positions matching TRBD1. V shed 5 bases, J shed 2 bases, and the junction held 8 bases outside the gene matches. This CDR3 is 16 amino acids long. Germline V gene data show CDR1 as SEHNR and CDR2 as FQNEAQ (reference sequence). The CDR3 DNA reads TGTGCCAGCAGCCCTGGACAGGGGAGAATCACAGATACGCAGTATTTT. It is translated as CASSPGQGRITDTQYF.

The chain combines TRBV5-1 with TRBJ1-1; 7 nucleotides align to TRBD1. This CDR3 has 13 amino acids. After removal of 4 bases from V and 6 bases from J, the junction contained 6 bases not matched to a gene. Germline V lookup: CDR1 SGHRS, CDR2 YFSETQ. The CDR3 protein is CASSRGPGAEAFF. The CDR3 nucleotides are TGCGCCAGCAGCAGGGGGCCCGGGGCTGAAGCTTTCTTT.